This TCR beta chain was observed in a study of response to subunit inactivated influenza vaccine. MiXCR, applied by TCRdb to the RT-PCR reads, yields one record per CDR3 protein. The data show a few hundred thousand distinct CDR3 sequences, roughly 22% seen once. Here the sequenced sample was PBMCs from blood, taken about 20 months after vaccination. The receptor was isolated from a man aged 45 to 70 who received an inactivated influenza vaccine.

The CDR3 sequence: CSGGRRVLGETQYF. The CDR3 DNA sequence: TGCAGTGGGGGCCGCAGGGTTCTTGGAGAGACCCAGTACTTC. The J gene is TRBJ2-5, the V gene TRBV20-1; a weak D match, TRBD1 (5 bases). V lost 7 bases, J lost 4 bases, and 19 bases lay in between. CDR1 is DFQATT and CDR2 is SNEGSKA in the germline V gene (reference sequence). The CDR3 contains 14 residues.